These 28 T cell receptor beta chains were sequenced from one sample in a study of tumor-infiltrating lymphocytes in primary liver carcinoma. In addition to blood RNA drawn from unsorted whole blood, germline DNA was extracted. A primer matching the constant region was used to make TCR beta cDNA from around 550 ng of total RNA. Three nested multiplex PCR rounds of slightly modified ARM-PCR generated TCR beta libraries. TRBV1-TRBV30 forward primers and a C-beta reverse primer were used in the first two PCR rounds, which each ran for about 10 cycles. Each CDR3 protein is one row after TCRdb ran MiXCR on the multiplex PCR reads. The sample has about 320,000 distinct CDR3 sequences, approximately 65% seen once. The material sequenced was peripheral blood. Every receptor here comes from a middle-aged man with primary liver carcinoma and hepatitis B virus infection.

The DNA of the CDR3 is TGCAGCGTTCTTGTGGACAGGGTCCCCTCTGGTGGCTACACCTTC. Translation: CSVLVDRVPSGGYTF. J is TRBJ1-2 and V is TRBV29-1; 8 positions match TRBD1. CDR3 length equals 15 residues. Unmatched junction bases numbered 15, after V lost 5 bases and J lost 7 bases. Looked up from germline, CDR1 is SQVTM and CDR2 is ANQGSEA. Full variable domain (remainder filled in from reference TRBV29-1 and TRBJ1-2): SAVISQKPSRDICQRGTSLTIQCQVDSQVTMMFWYRQQPGQSLTLIATANQGSEATYESGFVIDKFPISRPNLTFSTLTVSNMSPEDSSIYLCSVLVDRVPSGGYTFGSGTRLTVV.

Concerning this clonotype itself: A much larger clonotype is one base distant, so this may be a read error. The chain joins TRBV12-3 or TRBV12-4 to TRBJ2-1; no reliable D call. V gave up 7 bases and J gave up 8 bases, with 15 bases separating them. This CDR3 contains 13 residues. In nucleotides, the CDR3 is TGTGCCAGCAAGCAAGACCCCGAGGATGAGCAGTTCTTC. Translating it yields CASKQDPEDEQFF.

Worth noting for this clonotype: Since a much larger clone is just one base distant, this may be a read error. V and J are TRBV6-1 and TRBJ2-1, with 9 bases fitting TRBD2. The CDR3 runs 14 residues. In germline, CDR1 is MNHNS, CDR2 SASEGT. The DNA of the CDR3 is TGTGCGGGATGGGGTAGCGGGAGTTTCAATGAGCAGTTCTTC. Protein sequence: CAGWGSGSFNEQFF.

This clonotype was detected only once. The chain links TRBV4-1 to TRBJ2-1, with TRBD2 matching 8 bases. The CDR3 has 16 amino acids. V lost 0 bases, J lost 4 bases, and 5 bases stayed unmatched. Germline values: CDR1 MGHRA, CDR2 YSYEKL. CDR3 region: CASSQEASGWYNEQFF. CDR3 nucleotides: TGCGCCAGCAGCCAAGAGGCTAGCGGGTGGTACAATGAGCAGTTCTTC.

Points on this clonotype: Mismatch with germline at one junction end may stem from a read error. The chain uses TRBV5-6 and TRBJ2-2, with 10 bases matching TRBD1. The CDR3 contains 16 residues. Germline-derived CDR1 and CDR2 are SGHDT and YYEEEE. The CDR3 DNA reads as TGTGCCAGCAGTTTGACAGGGGGCTCGAACACCGGGGAGCTATCTTTT. It codes for CASSLTGGSNTGELSF.

The chain employs TRBV4-1 and TRBJ2-1, with D perhaps being TRBD1 or TRBD2 (5 bases each). Between the trimmed V and J ends, which lost 1 base and 7 bases, there was a span of 14 bases. This CDR3 comprises 15 residues. The germline CDR1 and CDR2 sequences are MGHRA and YSYEKL. Written as DNA, the CDR3 is TGCGCCAGCAGCCAAGGGGAGAGGGGCCGGAATGAGCAGTTCTTC. The encoded protein is CASSQGERGRNEQFF.

Details on this clonotype: This may stem from a read error, because a much larger clone lies one nucleotide away. The rearrangement joins TRBV6-5 to TRBJ2-2, with D perhaps matching TRBD1 (6 bases). The CDR3 extends over 16 amino acids. Trimming took 1 base from V and 5 from J, leaving 14 bases between them. Germline CDR1 MNHEY, CDR2 SVGAGI. CDR3 nucleotide sequence: TGTGCCAGCAGTTACTTCCTGATGCAGGGGACCGGGGAGCTGTTTTTT. Translating it yields CASSYFLMQGTGELFF.

At least ten counts were recorded for this clonotype. The gene calls are TRBV30 and TRBJ1-1, with TRBD1 matching over 8 bases. Germline CDR1 GTSNPN, CDR2 SVGIG (reference sequence). This CDR3 has 13 residues. V dropped 1 base and J dropped 6; count of bases not matched to a gene: 4. DNA of the CDR3: TGTGCCTGGAGTGGGACAGGGACCCCTGAAGCTTTCTTT. This codes for CAWSGTGTPEAFF. The whole variable domain, filled in from reference TRBV30 and TRBJ1-1, reads SQTIHQWPATLVQPVGSPLSLECTVEGTSNPNLYWYRQAAGRGLQLLFYSVGIGQISSEVPQNLSASRPQDRQFILSSKKLLLSDSGFYLCAWSGTGTPEAFFGQGTRLTVV.

This clonotype occurred many times. The chain combines TRBV11-2 with TRBJ2-1; D ambiguous. This CDR3 is 14 amino acids long. Germline V gives CDR1 SGHAT, CDR2 FQNNGV. Trimming shortened V by 5 bases and J by 1 base, and 9 bases separated the two germline ends. The CDR3 DNA reads as TGTGCCAGCAGCCCGGGTCTTTCCTACAATGAGCAGTTCTTC. Encoded protein: CASSPGLSYNEQFF.

CDR3 amino acids: CASSHRAGSNEQFF. The CDR3 coding sequence is TGTGCCAGCAGCCATAGGGCGGGGTCCAATGAGCAGTTCTTC. The chain couples TRBV11-2 to TRBJ2-1; D might be TRBD2 (6 bases). The V end was cut by 5 bases, the J end by 6 bases, with 14 bases between. The germline gives CDR1 SGHAT, CDR2 FQNNGV. This CDR3 region has 14 residues.

Details on this clonotype: With a much larger clone just one base away, this may be a read error. The gene calls are TRBV12-3 or TRBV12-4 and TRBJ2-3, with D hard to call. The CDR3 has 12 amino acids. The CDR3 nucleotides are TGTACCAGCAGTCCGTTTGGAGATACGCAGTATTTT. Encoded protein: CTSSPFGDTQYF.

Comments on this clonotype: This clone may be a read error of a much larger clone one base away. The chain combines TRBV6-2 or TRBV6-3 with TRBJ2-6, with D perhaps TRBD1 (5 bases). This CDR3 is 13 amino acids long. Germline CDR1 reads MNHEY; CDR2 reads SVGEGT. The DNA for the CDR3 is TGTGCCGTCCCGGTGAATGGGGCCAACATCCTGACTTTC. It encodes CAVPVNGANILTF.

This clonotype was seen repeatedly, ten times or more. V gene TRBV29-1 combines with J gene TRBJ2-6; D is unresolved. Trimming cost V 3 bases and J 0 bases, with 9 bases left between them. This CDR3 region has 15 residues. Looked up from germline, CDR1 is SQVTM and CDR2 is ANQGSEA. CDR3 protein: CSVDEGISGANVLTF. CDR3 DNA sequence: TGCAGCGTTGACGAAGGCATCTCTGGGGCCAACGTCCTGACTTTC. Full variable domain (remainder filled in from reference TRBV29-1 and TRBJ2-6): SAVISQKPSRDICQRGTSLTIQCQVDSQVTMMFWYRQQPGQSLTLIATANQGSEATYESGFVIDKFPISRPNLTFSTLTVSNMSPEDSSIYLCSVDEGISGANVLTFGAGSRLTVL.

Worth noting for this clonotype: This clone may be a read error of a much larger clone one base away. The V call is TRBV4-1, the J call TRBJ2-2, with TRBD2 as a possible D gene (6 bases). V lost 0 bases to trimming and J lost 7 bases, with 24 bases between them. CDR1 and CDR2 from the germline V gene are MGHRA and YSYEKL. This CDR3 has 19 residues. CDR3 DNA sequence: TGCGCCAGCAGCCAAGATCGTGGTGGCGGGATGGGTCGCGGCGGGGAGCTGTTTTTT. Residues: CASSQDRGGGMGRGGELFF.

With respect to this clonotype: A read error may explain this, as a much larger clone is one base away. The chain combines TRBV28 with TRBJ2-7; TRBD2 aligns across 13 bases. Germline V lookup: CDR1 MDHEN, CDR2 SYDVKM. This CDR3 region has 20 residues. In DNA, the CDR3 is TGTGCCCGCAGTCTCCCCGATGGACTAGCGGGAGTACGCCGATCCTACGAGCAGTACTTC. It specifies CARSLPDGLAGVRRSYEQYF.

The chain is built from TRBV6-2 or TRBV6-3 and TRBJ2-5; 9 bases match TRBD1. J was trimmed by 11 bases and V by 6 bases; bases with no gene match: 19. CDR1 is MNHEY and CDR2 is SVGEGT in the germline V gene. This CDR3 is built from 16 residues. The CDR3 DNA sequence: TGTGCCAGCAGCTCCCCGGGACAGGGTACCTACAATGAGCAGTACTTC. It encodes CASSSPGQGTYNEQYF.

As regards this clonotype: A much bigger clone sits one base away, suggesting this may be a read error. This chain uses TRBV12-3 or TRBV12-4 with TRBJ2-7, with TRBD2 matching 10 bases. This CDR3 has 14 amino acids. CDR3 residues: CAGSLMLAGDEQYF. The CDR3 nucleotides read TGTGCCGGCAGTTTAATGCTAGCGGGAGACGAGCAGTACTTC.

This clonotype came up a few times. The chain joins TRBV19 to TRBJ1-5, with D hard to call. The germline CDR1 and CDR2 sequences are LNHDA and SQIVND (reference sequence). Between the trimmed V and J ends, which lost 5 bases and 0 bases, there was a span of 14 bases. CDR3 size: 16 residues. Here the CDR3 reads CASSPPGPNSNQPQHF. The CDR3 DNA reads TGTGCCAGTAGTCCCCCCGGGCCGAATAGCAATCAGCCCCAGCATTTT. Filled out from reference TRBV19 and TRBJ1-5, the complete variable domain reads DGGITQSPKYLFRKEGQNVTLSCEQNLNHDAMYWYRQDPGQGLRLIYYSQIVNDFQKGDIAEGYSVSREKKESFPLTVTSAQKNPTAFYLCASSPPGPNSNQPQHFGDGTRLSIL.

In its sample, this clonotype was seen once. The chain links TRBV12-3 or TRBV12-4 to TRBJ2-1; D unclear. The CDR3 length is 13 residues. The V and J ends lost 6 bases and 9 bases respectively, with 15 bases between them. Here the CDR3 reads CASRLQSDGEQFF. DNA for the CDR3: TGTGCCAGCAGGTTACAGTCCGATGGTGAGCAGTTCTTC.

With regard to this clonotype: No conserved phenylalanine or tryptophan ends this CDR3, so it is likely a read error. The rearrangement links TRBV6-1 to TRBJ1-3; possible D gene TRBD1, 5 bases. V was cut by 3 bases and J by 0 bases, with 9 bases left in between. The CDR3 consists of 15 residues. Per germline, CDR1 MNHNS and CDR2 SASEGT. The DNA for the CDR3 is TGTGCCAGCAGTGAGTGGGGCAACTCTGGAAACACCATATATTCT. Its translation: CASSEWGNSGNTIYS.

Concerning this clonotype: This clone may be a read error of a much larger clone one base away. V is TRBV5-6 and J is TRBJ2-2; D gene uncertain. CDR1 SGHDT and CDR2 YYEEEE come from the germline V gene. The CDR3 totals 13 residues. CDR3 residues: CTSILTNTGELFF. CDR3 in DNA: TGTACCAGTATTTTGACGAACACCGGGGAGCTGTTTTTT.

Concerning this clonotype: A read error is possible here, since a much larger clone lies one base away. The missing conserved phenylalanine or tryptophan at the end of this CDR3 makes a read error likely. V usage is TRBV11-2 and J usage is TRBJ2-5, with D possibly TRBD1 on 5 matching bases. Germline assignment: CDR1 SGHAT and CDR2 FQNNGV. The CDR3 is made up of 16 amino acids. The V and J ends lost 3 bases and 4 bases respectively, with 18 bases between them. CDR3 sequence (DNA): TGTGCCAGCAGCTTCAATAGCAGGCAGGGTATAGAGACCCAGTACTCC. It codes for CASSFNSRQGIETQYS.

On this clonotype: One base away lies a much larger clone, so this may be a sequencing read error. The chain couples TRBV10-3 to TRBJ1-1; D gene uncertain. The length of the CDR3 is 13 residues. CDR1 and CDR2 from the germline V gene are ENHRY and SYGVKD. CDR3 amino acids: CATSESPETEAFF. CDR3 DNA sequence: TGTGCCACCAGTGAGTCCCCAGAAACTGAAGCTTTCTTT.

This clonotype was observed once. The CDR3 does not end in the conserved phenylalanine or tryptophan, so this is likely a read error. The rearrangement links TRBV5-1 to TRBJ2-3; D is unclear. Looked up from germline, CDR1 is SGHRS and CDR2 is YFSETQ. CDR3 length: 16 residues. V lost 5 bases, J lost 4 bases, and 20 bases lay in between. CDR3 amino acids: CASSSGLVSFPDTQYL. Written as DNA, the CDR3 is TGCGCCAGCAGTAGTGGGCTAGTGAGTTTCCCAGATACGCAGTATCTT.

This clonotype came up a few times. The chain couples TRBV11-2 to TRBJ2-7, with 7 bases fitting TRBD1. Per germline, CDR1 SGHAT and CDR2 FQNNGV. The CDR3 is 13 amino acids. J was trimmed by 3 bases and V by 6 bases; bases with no gene match: 5. The CDR3 sequence: CASSFDRVYEQYF. The DNA of the CDR3 is TGTGCCAGCAGTTTTGACAGGGTCTACGAGCAGTACTTC.

The CDR3 DNA reads TGCGCCAGCAGCTCTCCAAGCGGGTCATACAATGAGCAGTTCTTC. This sequence encodes CASSSPSGSYNEQFF. V is TRBV5-1 and J is TRBJ2-1, with D tentatively TRBD2 (6 bases). V lost 3 bases, J lost 4 bases, and 14 bases lay in between. The V gene's germline CDR1 is SGHRS and CDR2 YFSETQ. The CDR3 loop spans 15 amino acids.

This clonotype was recorded only once. It may be a read error: a sequence one base away is much more abundant. V usage is TRBV6-5 and J usage is TRBJ2-5; perhaps D is TRBD1 or TRBD2 (6 bases each). The CDR3 runs 13 residues. Looked up from germline, CDR1 is MNHEY and CDR2 is SVGAGI. CDR3 DNA sequence: TGTGCCAGCTGTTACCCGGGGGCGGAGACCCAGTACTTC. This translates into CASCYPGAETQYF.

Worth noting for this clonotype: Given the absence of the conserved phenylalanine or tryptophan at the CDR3 end, a read error is likely. The V call is TRBV4-3, the J call TRBJ2-7; the D is unclear. The ends were cut back, 0 bases at V and 7 bases at J, with 7 bases in the middle. This CDR3 contains 12 residues. The germline V gene encodes CDR1 LGHNA and CDR2 YSLEER. CDR3 DNA: TGCGCCAGCAGCCAAGATCGCTATGAGCAGTACCTC. Protein product: CASSQDRYEQYL.